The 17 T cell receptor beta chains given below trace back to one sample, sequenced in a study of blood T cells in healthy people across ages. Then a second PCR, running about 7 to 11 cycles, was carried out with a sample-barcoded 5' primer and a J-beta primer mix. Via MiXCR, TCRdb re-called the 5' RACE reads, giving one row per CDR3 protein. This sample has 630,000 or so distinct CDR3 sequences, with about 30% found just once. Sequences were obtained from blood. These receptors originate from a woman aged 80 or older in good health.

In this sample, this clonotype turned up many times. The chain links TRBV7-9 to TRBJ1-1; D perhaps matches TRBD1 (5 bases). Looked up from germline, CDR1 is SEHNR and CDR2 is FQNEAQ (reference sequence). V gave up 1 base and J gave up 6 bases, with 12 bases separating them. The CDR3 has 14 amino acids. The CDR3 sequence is CASSLGGGLPEAFF. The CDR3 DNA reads TGTGCCAGCAGCTTAGGGGGCGGGCTCCCTGAAGCTTTCTTT.

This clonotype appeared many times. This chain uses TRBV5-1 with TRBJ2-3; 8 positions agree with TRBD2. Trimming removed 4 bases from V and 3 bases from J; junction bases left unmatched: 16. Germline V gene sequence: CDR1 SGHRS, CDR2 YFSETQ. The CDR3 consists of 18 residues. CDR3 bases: TGCGCCAGCAGCGGCGTGAAGGCGGCGGGGGGAATAACAGATACGCAGTATTTT. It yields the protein CASSGVKAAGGITDTQYF.

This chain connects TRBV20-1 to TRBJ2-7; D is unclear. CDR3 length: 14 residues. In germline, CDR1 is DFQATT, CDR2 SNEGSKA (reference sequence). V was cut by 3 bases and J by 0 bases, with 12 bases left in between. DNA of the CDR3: TGCAGTGCTAGTGTCCCGCATTCCTCCTACGAGCAGTACTTC. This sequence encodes CSASVPHSSYEQYF.

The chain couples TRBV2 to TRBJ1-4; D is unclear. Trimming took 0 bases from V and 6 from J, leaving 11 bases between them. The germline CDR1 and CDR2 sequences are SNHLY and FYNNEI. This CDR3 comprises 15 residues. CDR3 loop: CASSEAGRIYEKLFF. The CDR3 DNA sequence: TGTGCCAGCAGTGAAGCCGGCAGAATTTATGAAAAACTGTTTTTT.

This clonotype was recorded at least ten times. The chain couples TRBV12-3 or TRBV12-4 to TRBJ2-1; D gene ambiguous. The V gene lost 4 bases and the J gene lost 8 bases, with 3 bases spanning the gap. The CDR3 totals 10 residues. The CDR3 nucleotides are TGTGCCAGCAGTTCCGATGAGCAGTTCTTC. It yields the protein CASSSDEQFF.

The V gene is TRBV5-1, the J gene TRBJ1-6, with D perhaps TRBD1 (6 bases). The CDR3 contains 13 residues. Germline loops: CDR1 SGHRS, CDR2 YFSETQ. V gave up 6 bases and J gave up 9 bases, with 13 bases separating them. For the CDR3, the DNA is TGCGCCAGCATAGCGGGGGCAGGTTCACCCCTCCACTTT. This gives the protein CASIAGAGSPLHF.

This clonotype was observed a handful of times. In nucleotides, the CDR3 is TGTGCCTGGAGCCTAATGAGCAATCAGCCCCAGCATTTT. This gives the protein CAWSLMSNQPQHF. The rearrangement joins TRBV30 to TRBJ1-5; D remains unclear. CDR1 is GTSNPN and CDR2 is SVGIG in the germline V gene (reference sequence). V lost 3 bases, J lost 1 base, and 7 bases lay in between. The length of the CDR3 is 13 residues.

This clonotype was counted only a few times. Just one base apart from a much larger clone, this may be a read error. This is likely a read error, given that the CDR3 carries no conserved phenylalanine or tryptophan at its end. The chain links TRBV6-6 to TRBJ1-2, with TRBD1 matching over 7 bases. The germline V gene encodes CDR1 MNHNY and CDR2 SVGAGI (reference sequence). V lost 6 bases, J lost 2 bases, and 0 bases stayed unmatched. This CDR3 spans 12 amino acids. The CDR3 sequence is CASRDRNYGYTC. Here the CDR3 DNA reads TGTGCCAGCAGGGACAGGAACTATGGCTACACCTGC.

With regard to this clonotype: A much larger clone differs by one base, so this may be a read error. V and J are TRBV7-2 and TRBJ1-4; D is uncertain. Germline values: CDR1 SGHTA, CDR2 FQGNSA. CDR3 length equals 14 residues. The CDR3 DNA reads TGTGCCAGCAGCTTAAACGGGCAAGGCGAAAAACGGTTTTTT. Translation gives CASSLNGQGEKRFF.

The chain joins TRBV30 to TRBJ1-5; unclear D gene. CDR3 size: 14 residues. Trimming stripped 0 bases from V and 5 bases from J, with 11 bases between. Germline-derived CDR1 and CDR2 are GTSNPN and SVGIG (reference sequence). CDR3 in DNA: TGTGCCTGGAGTGTGGGCAGAATAGATCAGCCCCAGCATTTT. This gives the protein CAWSVGRIDQPQHF.

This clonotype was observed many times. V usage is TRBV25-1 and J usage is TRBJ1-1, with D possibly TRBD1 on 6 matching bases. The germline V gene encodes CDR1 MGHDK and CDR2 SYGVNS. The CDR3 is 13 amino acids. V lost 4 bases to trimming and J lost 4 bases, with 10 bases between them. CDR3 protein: CASSAQGGTEAFF. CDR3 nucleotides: TGTGCCAGCAGTGCACAAGGGGGCACTGAAGCTTTCTTT. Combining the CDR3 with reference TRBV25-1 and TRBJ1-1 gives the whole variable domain EADIYQTPRYLVIGTGKKITLECSQTMGHDKMYWYQQDPGMELHLIHYSYGVNSTEKGDLSSESTVSRIRTEHFPLTLESARPSHTSQYLCASSAQGGTEAFFGQGTRLTVV.

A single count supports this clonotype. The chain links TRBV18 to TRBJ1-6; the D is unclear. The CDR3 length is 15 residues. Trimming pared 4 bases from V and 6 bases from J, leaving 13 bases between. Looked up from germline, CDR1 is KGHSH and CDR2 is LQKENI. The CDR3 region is CASSLTSDGNSPLHF. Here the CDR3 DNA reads TGTGCCAGCTCACTGACGAGCGACGGTAATTCACCCCTCCACTTT.

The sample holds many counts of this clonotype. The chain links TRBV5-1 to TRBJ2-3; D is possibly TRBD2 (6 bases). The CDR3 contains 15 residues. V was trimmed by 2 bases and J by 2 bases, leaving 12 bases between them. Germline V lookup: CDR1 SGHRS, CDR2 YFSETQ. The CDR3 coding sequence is TGCGCCAGCAGCTTAGATAGCGGAAACACAGATACGCAGTATTTT. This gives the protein CASSLDSGNTDTQYF.

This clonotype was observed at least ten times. CDR3 in DNA: TGTGCCAGCAGCTCTTTGACAGGCACCTATGGCTACACCTTC. It specifies CASSSLTGTYGYTF. The rearrangement uses TRBV7-9 and TRBJ1-2, with a weak D call TRBD1 (6 bases). The germline V gene encodes CDR1 SEHNR and CDR2 FQNEAQ (reference sequence). The CDR3 spans 14 residues. Trimming stripped 4 bases from V and 4 bases from J, with 13 bases between. The whole variable domain, remainder taken from reference TRBV7-9 and TRBJ1-2, is DTGVSQNPRHKITKRGQNVTFRCDPISEHNRLYWYRQTLGQGPEFLTYFQNEAQLEKSRLLSDRFSAERPKGSFSTLEIQRTEQGDSAMYLCASSSLTGTYGYTFGSGTRLTVV.

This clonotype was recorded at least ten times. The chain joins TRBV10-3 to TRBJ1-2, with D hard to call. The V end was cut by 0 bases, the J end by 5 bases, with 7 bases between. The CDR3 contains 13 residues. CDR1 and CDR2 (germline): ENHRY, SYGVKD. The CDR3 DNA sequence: TGTGCCATCAGTGAGTCGCCAGAGTATGGCTACACCTTC. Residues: CAISESPEYGYTF.

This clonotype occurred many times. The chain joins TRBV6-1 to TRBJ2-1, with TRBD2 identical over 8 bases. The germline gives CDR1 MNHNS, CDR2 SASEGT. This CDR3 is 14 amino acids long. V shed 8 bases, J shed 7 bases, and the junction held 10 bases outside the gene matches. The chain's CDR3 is CASLAGGVKNEQFF. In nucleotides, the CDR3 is TGTGCCAGCCTGGCGGGGGGCGTTAAGAATGAGCAGTTCTTC.

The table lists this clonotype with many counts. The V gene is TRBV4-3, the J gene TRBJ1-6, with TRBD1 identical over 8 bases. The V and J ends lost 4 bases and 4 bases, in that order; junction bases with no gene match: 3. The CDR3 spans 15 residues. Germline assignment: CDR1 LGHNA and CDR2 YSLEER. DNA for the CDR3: TGCGCCAGCAGCCTTGGACAGGGTTATAATTCACCCCTCCACTTT. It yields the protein CASSLGQGYNSPLHF.